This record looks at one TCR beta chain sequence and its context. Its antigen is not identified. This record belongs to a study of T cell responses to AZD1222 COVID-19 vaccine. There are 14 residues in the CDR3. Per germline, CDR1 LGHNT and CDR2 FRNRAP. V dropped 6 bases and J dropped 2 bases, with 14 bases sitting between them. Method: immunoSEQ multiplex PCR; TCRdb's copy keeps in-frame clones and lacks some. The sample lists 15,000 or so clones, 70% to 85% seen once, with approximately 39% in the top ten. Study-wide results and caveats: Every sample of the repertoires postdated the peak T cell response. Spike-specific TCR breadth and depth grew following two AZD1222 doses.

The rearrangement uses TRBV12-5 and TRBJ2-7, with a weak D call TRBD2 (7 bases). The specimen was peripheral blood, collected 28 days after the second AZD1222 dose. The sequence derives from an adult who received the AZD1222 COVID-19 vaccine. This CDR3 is CASGAGHQTYEQYF. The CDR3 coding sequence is TGTGCTAGTGGAGCGGGACACCAAACCTACGAGCAGTACTTC.